This is a list of T cell receptor beta chains from one sample in a study of beta chain features in type 1 diabetes. Generated by immunoSEQ multiplex PCR, the TCRdb table keeps only in-frame clones and is missing some. The data hold more than 30,000 clones, with 64% observed a single time. The sample taken for sequencing was Tregs from blood. These receptors came from a woman aged 30 to 39 in good health. CDR3s include the opening cysteine and the closing phenylalanine or tryptophan. Fields, in order: J gene, V gene, clone size, CDR3 protein. Size is stated for part of the rows, as once, few or many counts, or as a class when the clone is expanded.

J: TRBJ2-7; V: TRBV5-6; size: few; CDR3: CASSLGGRPLWSHEQYF
J: TRBJ2-2; V: TRBV7-9; size: NA; CDR3: CASSPYRYRSTGELFF
J: TRBJ2-1; V: TRBV7-2; size: NA; CDR3: CASSTRIRTSSYNEQFF
J: TRBJ1-5; V: TRBV5-1; size: NA; CDR3: CASSLGDDQPQHF
J: TRBJ2-1; V: TRBV7-2; size: few; CDR3: CASRPTGVAYNEQFF
J: TRBJ2-5; V: TRBV9; size: NA; CDR3: CASSVERGSHQETQYF
J: TRBJ2-5; V: TRBV5-4; size: NA; CDR3: CASSLLADPQETQYF
J: TRBJ1-1; V: TRBV4-1; size: NA; CDR3: CASSQVGRGLWNTEAFF
J: TRBJ1-2; V: TRBV25-1; size: once; CDR3: CASSEIGRAYGYTF
J: TRBJ1-2; V: TRBV2; size: NA; CDR3: CASSGQGILNYGYTF
J: TRBJ2-1; V: TRBV5-1; size: NA; CDR3: CASSLGLAANNEQFF
J: TRBJ2-7; V: TRBV27; size: NA; CDR3: CASSPGLAPYEQYF
J: TRBJ2-7; V: TRBV28; size: NA; CDR3: CASSLLRAGGPYEQYF
J: TRBJ2-7; V: TRBV7-2; size: NA; CDR3: CASSLGSSGSFYEQYF
J: TRBJ2-7; V: TRBV5-1; size: NA; CDR3: CASSLAITGDSYEQYF
J: TRBJ2-2; V: TRBV4-3; size: NA; CDR3: CASSPKAGLAFSTGELFF